This T cell receptor (beta chain) was recovered during a study of cytomegalovirus exposure and HLA in healthy donors. Repertoires were generated with immunoSEQ multiplex PCR, while TCRdb's copy carries only in-frame clones and drops some. The sample carries more than 60,000 clones, over 90% recorded once. This CDR3 is 15 amino acids long. V gave up 4 bases and J gave up 2 bases, with 12 bases separating them. Germline V CDR1 and CDR2: SGHRS, YFSETQ. The sample taken for sequencing was PBMCs. The sequence was collected from a woman aged 18-29 years in good health and CMV-seropositive. The chain uses TRBV5-1 and TRBJ2-2, with D uncertain. This CDR3 is CASSPIVLNTGELFF. Written as DNA, the CDR3 is TGCGCCAGCAGCCCCATAGTACTAAACACCGGGGAGCTGTTTTTT.